A single sample is the source of the 25 T cell receptor beta chains below, sequenced in a study of T cell responses to AZD1222 COVID-19 vaccine listed by TCRdb under 2021. The protocol used for the library was the immunoSEQ multiplex PCR assay. TCRdb mirrors the immuneACCESS table, restricted to in-frame sequences. Some clones are absent from its copies; in checked studies, under half trace to an unresolved V gene, and the reason for the others is unknown. The sample yields approximately 110,000 clones; 70% to 90% were counted once. 17% of the sample is taken by the ten largest. Interpreted using the paper, the time point label stands for: baseline before first vaccination. This specimen was peripheral blood, taken on day 0 of AZD1222 vaccination. These receptors were taken from an adult in good health.

The chain couples TRBV5-1 to TRBJ2-7; the D is unclear. Germline V CDR1 and CDR2: SGHRS, YFSETQ. The CDR3 runs to 15 residues. Trimming shortened V by 3 bases and J by 6 bases, and 19 bases separated the two germline ends. CDR3 coding DNA: TGCGCCAGCAGCTATGGCAGGCCCGGTGTCTCCGAGCAGTACTTC. Translating gives CASSYGRPGVSEQYF.

The V and J genes are TRBV19 and TRBJ1-5, with 7 bases fitting TRBD1. The J segment lost 1 base and the V segment lost 7 bases, leaving 1 base of the junction unmatched. CDR3 length: 13 amino acids. Germline V gene data show CDR1 as LNHDA and CDR2 as SQIVND (reference sequence). CDR3 region: CASIQGSNQPQHF. The DNA of the CDR3 is TGTGCCAGTATACAGGGGAGCAATCAGCCCCAGCATTTT.

The chain recombines TRBV28 with TRBJ1-1; D unresolved. The germline V and J ends were trimmed by 3 bases and 6 bases, with 17 bases remaining between them. The CDR3 runs 15 residues. In germline, CDR1 is MDHEN, CDR2 SYDVKM. CDR3 residues: CASSFRQLNWAEAFF. The CDR3 DNA follows: TGTGCCAGCAGTTTTAGGCAGCTAAACTGGGCTGAAGCTTTCTTT.

This chain connects TRBV28 to TRBJ2-7; 7 positions match TRBD1. CDR1 is MDHEN and CDR2 is SYDVKM in the germline V gene. The CDR3 loop spans 15 amino acids. V shed 6 bases, J shed 0 bases, and the junction held 8 bases outside the gene matches. CDR3: CASSGRTGFSYEQYF. DNA for the CDR3: TGTGCCAGCAGCGGTAGGACAGGATTCTCCTACGAGCAGTACTTC.

This rearrangement joins TRBV28 to TRBJ1-3; TRBD1 is a possible D gene (6 bases). Trimming stripped 8 bases from V and 0 bases from J, with 14 bases between. This CDR3 is 15 amino acids long. Per the germline V gene, CDR1 is MDHEN and CDR2 is SYDVKM. The CDR3 is CASRQTGSSGNTIYF. Here the CDR3 DNA reads TGTGCCAGCCGACAAACAGGGAGCTCTGGAAACACCATATATTTT.

This clone was observed a single time. The chain carries TRBV7-9 and TRBJ1-5; D remains ambiguous. Germline assignment: CDR1 SEHNR and CDR2 FQNEAQ (reference sequence). The CDR3 has 16 amino acids. V was clipped by 5 bases and J by 2 bases, with 16 bases between them. The CDR3 loop is CASSPGSLGGNQPQHF. CDR3 DNA: TGTGCCAGCAGCCCCGGTTCCCTGGGTGGCAATCAGCCCCAGCATTTT.

The gene calls are TRBV28 and TRBJ2-1; D is undetermined. With 5 bases removed from V and 15 bases from J, the gap between germline ends came to 17 bases. This CDR3 is built from 12 residues. Germline loops: CDR1 MDHEN, CDR2 SYDVKM. The CDR3 loop reads CASSEVKGRWFF. The CDR3 region has the DNA TGTGCCAGCAGTGAGGTGAAAGGTCGCTGGTTCTTC. Based on the CDR3 plus reference TRBV28 and TRBJ2-1, the full variable domain is DVKVTQSSRYLVKRTGEKVFLECVQDMDHENMFWYRQDPGLGLRLIYFSYDVKMKEKGDIPEGYSVSREKKERFSLILESASTNQTSMYLCASSEVKGRWFFGPGTRLTVL.

The chain combines TRBV4-1 with TRBJ1-2; perhaps TRBD1 as D (6 bases). The V end was cut by 5 bases, the J end by 0 bases, with 13 bases between. This CDR3 contains 15 residues. Germline CDR1 reads MGHRA; CDR2 reads YSYEKL. The CDR3 sequence: CASSEGTMANYGYTF. The CDR3 region has the DNA TGCGCCAGCAGCGAAGGGACAATGGCTAACTATGGCTACACCTTC.

The V call is TRBV19, the J call TRBJ1-1; D is undetermined. CDR1 and CDR2 from the germline V gene are LNHDA and SQIVND (reference sequence). The CDR3 loop spans 14 amino acids. V lost 7 bases and J lost 1, with 13 bases in between. CDR3 sequence reads: CASKVHGPNTEAFF. CDR3 DNA: TGTGCCAGTAAGGTCCACGGACCGAACACTGAAGCTTTCTTT.

The chain employs TRBV28 and TRBJ1-6; D remains ambiguous. V shed 5 bases and J shed 14 bases, with 22 bases lying between them. Germline CDR1 MDHEN, CDR2 SYDVKM. The CDR3 totals 15 residues. In DNA, the CDR3 is TGTGCCAGCAGTCCCCCCACCGGGCCTGGCGGGACCCTCCACTTT. Encoded protein: CASSPPTGPGGTLHF.

This chain connects TRBV5-1 to TRBJ2-2, with D unresolved. The V gene lost 3 bases and the J gene lost 5 bases, with 11 bases spanning the gap. The CDR3 runs to 14 residues. CDR1 is SGHRS, CDR2 YFSETQ, per germline. The CDR3 region is CASSYAEGTGELFF. The CDR3, as DNA: TGCGCCAGCAGCTATGCCGAAGGGACCGGGGAGCTGTTTTTT.

The rearrangement uses TRBV4-2 and TRBJ2-7; D is ambiguous. The V end lost 2 bases, the J end lost 4 bases, and 18 bases lay between the germline ends. Germline V CDR1 and CDR2: LGHNA, YNFKEQ. CDR3 length: 16 residues. The CDR3: CASSQQQRAPNYEQYF. The CDR3 region has the DNA TGTGCCAGCAGCCAACAGCAGCGTGCCCCCAATTACGAGCAGTACTTC.

This clone was counted a few times. The V gene is TRBV5-4, the J gene TRBJ1-1, with D possibly TRBD1 on 5 matching bases. Trimming took 0 bases from V and 0 from J, leaving 6 bases between them. The length of the CDR3 is 14 residues. CDR1 and CDR2 (germline): SGHNT, YYREEE (reference sequence). Here the CDR3 DNA reads TGTGCCAGCAGCTTGGCGACAGTGAACACTGAAGCTTTCTTT. Amino acids: CASSLATVNTEAFF.

The chain joins TRBV19 to TRBJ1-2; possible D gene TRBD1, 5 bases. The CDR3 is 15 residues long. CDR1 and CDR2 from the germline V gene are LNHDA and SQIVND (reference sequence). Trimming removed 1 base at V and 5 bases at J, with 14 bases between. The CDR3: CASSIVTGSAYGYTF. CDR3 DNA: TGTGCCAGTAGTATAGTAACAGGCAGCGCGTATGGCTACACCTTC.

The rearrangement uses TRBV18 and TRBJ2-5; no clear D. Germline V gives CDR1 KGHSH, CDR2 LQKENI. Trimming took 4 bases from V and 4 from J, leaving 10 bases between them. The CDR3 consists of 13 residues. This CDR3 is CASSLKRRETQYF. The CDR3 DNA is TGTGCCAGCTCACTGAAAAGGAGAGAGACCCAGTACTTC.

The J gene is TRBJ2-1, the V gene TRBV11-3; possible D gene TRBD2, 5 bases. CDR1 is SGHNT, CDR2 YENEEA, per germline. Trimming stripped 6 bases from V and 2 bases from J, with 20 bases between. The CDR3 runs 17 residues. CDR3 coding DNA: TGTGCCAGCAGTCACCTGGCGGGTCCCCCAGCCTACAATGAGCAGTTCTTC. Protein: CASSHLAGPPAYNEQFF.

The chain couples TRBV5-1 to TRBJ1-3; D gene uncertain. The CDR3 loop spans 15 amino acids. Looked up from germline, CDR1 is SGHRS and CDR2 is YFSETQ. Trimming took off 0 bases at V and 0 bases at J, with 7 bases between the two ends. DNA for the CDR3: TGCGCCAGCAGCTTGGAGGGTTACTCTGGAAACACCATATATTTT. It specifies CASSLEGYSGNTIYF.

This chain joins TRBV2 and TRBJ2-5; 8 bases line up with TRBD2. This CDR3 contains 15 residues. CDR1 SNHLY and CDR2 FYNNEI come from the germline V gene. The J segment lost 2 bases and the V segment lost 7 bases, leaving 9 bases of the junction unmatched. CDR3 sequence reads: CASTTSGGPQETQYF. CDR3 in DNA: TGTGCCAGCACCACAAGCGGGGGTCCGCAAGAGACCCAGTACTTC.

The V and J genes are TRBV12-5 and TRBJ2-3; 7 nucleotides match TRBD2. Germline CDR1 LGHNT, CDR2 FRNRAP. Unmatched junction bases numbered 10, after V lost 7 bases and J lost 0 bases. The CDR3 spans 16 residues. CDR3 loop: CASVQRASGSTDTQYF. CDR3 nucleotides: TGTGCTAGTGTGCAACGAGCTAGCGGTAGCACAGATACGCAGTATTTT.

As concerns this clone: The sample has other DNA sequences that encode this CDR3 too. The chain recombines TRBV5-1 with TRBJ2-7; D might be TRBD2 (5 bases). V lost 0 bases and J 3 bases, leaving 10 bases between the germline ends. CDR3 length: 14 residues. Germline V gene data show CDR1 as SGHRS and CDR2 as YFSETQ. The CDR3 here is CASSLAGVLYEQYF. The CDR3 bases are TGCGCCAGCAGCTTGGCCGGGGTACTCTACGAGCAGTACTTC.

This chain connects TRBV19 to TRBJ1-5; no clear D. CDR1 is LNHDA, CDR2 SQIVND, per germline (reference sequence). Trimming stripped 2 bases from V and 6 bases from J, with 8 bases between. This CDR3 region has 13 residues. CDR3: CASSIPPFQPQHF. CDR3 in DNA: TGTGCCAGTAGTATACCGCCGTTTCAGCCCCAGCATTTT.

The chain has TRBV7-2 and TRBJ1-3; a weak D match, TRBD1 (6 bases). Between the trimmed V and J ends, which lost 11 bases and 0 bases, there was a span of 23 bases. Germline values: CDR1 SGHTA, CDR2 FQGNSA. The CDR3 runs 17 residues. Here the CDR3 reads CALKGGIHGSSGNTIYF. DNA for the CDR3: TGTGCCCTAAAGGGGGGAATCCACGGCAGCTCTGGAAACACCATATATTTT. Complete variable domain (other parts from reference TRBV7-2 and TRBJ1-3): GAGVSQSPSNKVTEKGKDVELRCDPISGHTALYWYRQSLGQGLEFLIYFQGNSAPDKSGLPSDRFSAERTGGSVSTLTIQRTQQEDSAVYLCALKGGIHGSSGNTIYFGEGSWLTVV.

The V gene is TRBV4-2, the J gene TRBJ1-2; maybe TRBD1 (6 bases). V lost 0 bases, J lost 6 bases, and 11 bases lay in between. Germline V gene data show CDR1 as LGHNA and CDR2 as YNFKEQ. The CDR3 runs 14 residues. Here the CDR3 reads CASSQDRGADGYTF. CDR3 DNA: TGTGCCAGCAGCCAAGACAGGGGCGCCGATGGCTACACCTTC.

The chain uses TRBV6-1 and TRBJ2-4; 8 bases are shared with TRBD1. V gave up 4 bases and J gave up 0 bases; unmatched junction bases: 8. The CDR3 is 17 residues long. Germline V lookup: CDR1 MNHNS, CDR2 SASEGT. CDR3: CASSAPGQAIAKNIQYF. DNA of the CDR3: TGTGCCAGCAGTGCGCCGGGACAGGCGATAGCCAAAAACATTCAGTACTTC.

The V and J genes are TRBV18 and TRBJ2-7, with 7 nucleotides matching TRBD1. V lost 2 bases and J lost 6; bases outside the gene matches: 7. The CDR3 totals 14 residues. Germline V gene data show CDR1 as KGHSH and CDR2 as LQKENI. The CDR3 reads CASSPKQGFGEQYF. CDR3 DNA: TGTGCCAGCTCACCAAAACAGGGGTTCGGCGAGCAGTACTTC.